A selection of T cell receptor beta chains follows, all from one sample in a study of cytomegalovirus exposure and HLA in healthy donors. Assay used: immunoSEQ multiplex PCR; TCRdb lists only in-frame clones, some missing. The sample lists roughly 280,000 clones, roughly 70% occurring once. Sequencing was done on a sample of PBMCs. Receptors were obtained from a female donor in good health and CMV-seronegative. Each CDR3 is given with its conserved first and last residue. Fields, in order: V gene, D gene, CDR3 length, clone size, J gene, CDR3 protein, CDR3 DNA. D genes are given only for firm matches. Clone size, where shown, is once, few, many, or a class for clones that have expanded.

V: TRBV5-6; D: TRBD1; length: 13; size: .; J: TRBJ2-1; CDR3: CASSSTGGTRKFF; DNA: TGTGCCAGCAGCTCGACAGGGGGCACCCGAAAGTTCTTC
V: TRBV6-1; D: .; length: 15; size: once; J: TRBJ2-5; CDR3: CASSEPQAQGETQYF; DNA: TGTGCCAGCAGTGAACCGCAAGCGCAGGGGGAGACCCAGTACTTC
V: TRBV5-1; D: TRBD2; length: 18; size: .; J: TRBJ2-7; CDR3: CASSWDTGTSGRSYEQYF; DNA: TGCGCCAGCAGCTGGGATACCGGGACTAGCGGGAGATCCTACGAGCAGTACTTC
V: TRBV6-4; D: TRBD2; length: 18; size: .; J: TRBJ2-7; CDR3: CASRGGRSGRARPYEQYF; DNA: TGTGCCAGCAGGGGGGGTAGAAGCGGGAGGGCCCGGCCCTACGAGCAGTACTTC
V: TRBV10-3; D: TRBD1; length: 14; size: .; J: TRBJ2-5; CDR3: CATKAQGAEGEQYF; DNA: TGTGCCACCAAAGCACAGGGGGCGGAGGGGGAGCAGTACTTC
V: TRBV4-1; D: TRBD1; length: 17; size: few; J: TRBJ2-7; CDR3: CASSQEGSTGAPNEQYF; DNA: TGCGCCAGCAGCCAAGAAGGGAGCACAGGGGCGCCCAACGAGCAGTACTTC
V: TRBV11-2; D: TRBD2; length: 17; size: few; J: TRBJ2-1; CDR3: CASSGLAGGPDQIEQFF; DNA: TGTGCCAGCAGTGGACTAGCGGGAGGGCCTGACCAAATCGAGCAGTTCTTC
V: TRBV15; D: TRBD2; length: 17; size: .; J: TRBJ2-3; CDR3: CATSRGEMGGSTDTQYF; DNA: TGTGCCACCAGCAGAGGGGAAATGGGGGGGTCCACAGATACGCAGTATTTT
V: TRBV28; D: TRBD1; length: 18; size: .; J: TRBJ2-7; CDR3: CASSLSPPSDRNPYEQYF; DNA: TGTGCCAGCAGTTTATCTCCCCCCTCGGACAGGAACCCCTACGAGCAGTACTTC
V: TRBV7-9; D: .; length: 13; size: .; J: TRBJ2-7; CDR3: CASSLRGSYEQYF; DNA: TGTGCCAGCAGCTTGCGGGGTTCCTACGAGCAGTACTTC
V: TRBV9; D: .; length: 20; size: .; J: TRBJ1-3; CDR3: CASSVEEGETWVYSGNTIYF; DNA: TGTGCCAGCAGCGTAGAAGAAGGGGAAACCTGGGTGTACTCTGGAAACACCATATATTTT
V: TRBV6-1; D: .; length: 13; size: .; J: TRBJ2-5; CDR3: CASSEVKPETQYF; DNA: TGTGCCAGCAGTGAAGTCAAGCCGGAGACCCAGTACTTC
V: TRBV11-3; D: .; length: 15; size: .; J: TRBJ2-7; CDR3: CASSLKRFNSYEQYF; DNA: TGTGCCAGCAGCTTAAAGCGCTTTAACTCCTACGAGCAGTACTTC
V: TRBV6-1; D: .; length: 14; size: .; J: TRBJ1-6; CDR3: CAEGDTLLNSPLHF; DNA: TGTGCGGAAGGGGACACCCTCCTGAATTCACCCCTCCACTTT
V: TRBV6-1; D: TRBD1; length: 16; size: .; J: TRBJ2-2; CDR3: CASSEWDRGDTGELFF; DNA: TGTGCCAGCAGTGAATGGGACAGGGGTGACACCGGGGAGCTGTTTTTT
V: TRBV6-1; D: TRBD2; length: 15; size: once; J: TRBJ2-7; CDR3: CASRPGNSGTYEQYF; DNA: TGTGCCAGCAGGCCGGGAAATAGCGGGACCTACGAGCAGTACTTC
V: TRBV11-3; D: TRBD1; length: 15; size: .; J: TRBJ1-3; CDR3: CASSADRIGRNTIYF; DNA: TGTGCCAGCAGCGCGGACAGGATAGGACGTAACACCATATATTTT